These 20 T cell receptor beta chains share one sample of origin, sequenced in a study of monozygotic twins with inflammatory bowel disease. No DNA is given; TCRdb re-called the 5' RACE reads and lists each CDR3 protein once. The listing records over 120,000 distinct CDR3 sequences. Material for sequencing was blood. Receptor source: a human donor with ulcerative colitis or Crohn's disease, or a healthy co-twin of an affected twin (not recorded which).

The chain links TRBV7-3 to TRBJ2-1; TCRdb returns TRBD2, unconfirmable since there is no DNA. Germline CDR1 is SGHTA and CDR2 is FQGTGA. The CDR3 extends over 19 amino acids. CDR3 residues: CASSGEGLAGGSAYNEQFF.

The chain has TRBV5-1 and TRBJ1-1; TCRdb outputs TRBD1, but without DNA this stays unchecked. The CDR3 is 17 residues long. Germline lookup yields CDR1 SGHRS and CDR2 YFSETQ. The chain's CDR3 is CASSLGDTGGPNTEAFF.

CDR3 residues: CASSSPRVGETQYF. The genes are TRBV5-1 and TRBJ2-5; without DNA, the TCRdb call of TRBD2 cannot be checked. The germline gives CDR1 SGHRS, CDR2 YFSETQ. The CDR3 runs 14 residues.

The genes are TRBV5-1 and TRBJ2-3. CDR1 is SGHRS and CDR2 is YFSETQ in the germline V gene. CDR3 length equals 13 residues. CDR3 region: CASSGPTTDTQYF.

This chain connects TRBV28 to TRBJ2-3. This CDR3 is built from 15 residues. Looked up from germline, CDR1 is MDHEN and CDR2 is SYDVKM. The CDR3 loop reads CASSLFGRITDTQYF.

The J gene is TRBJ1-6, the V gene TRBV6-2 or TRBV6-3; TCRdb indicates TRBD1, and absent DNA this call remains unverified. CDR3 length equals 18 residues. Germline assignment: CDR1 MNHEY and CDR2 SVGEGT. This CDR3 is CASSYPRTGAFLYSPLHF.

The genes are TRBV19 and TRBJ2-1; with no DNA, the TCRdb D assignment of TRBD1 cannot be verified. Germline CDR1 LNHDA, CDR2 SQIVND (reference sequence). The CDR3 runs to 12 residues. The CDR3 here is CASSQGIYEQFF. Variable domain in full (rest from reference TRBV19 and TRBJ2-1): DGGITQSPKYLFRKEGQNVTLSCEQNLNHDAMYWYRQDPGQGLRLIYYSQIVNDFQKGDIAEGYSVSREKKESFPLTVTSAQKNPTAFYLCASSQGIYEQFFGPGTRLTVL.

The chain combines TRBV12-3 or TRBV12-4 with TRBJ2-7; TCRdb designates TRBD1, a call that cannot be tested without DNA. The CDR3 is made up of 15 amino acids. The CDR3 here is CASTSHGTPSYEQYF.

The V and J genes are TRBV7-2 and TRBJ1-1; TCRdb picks TRBD1, but there is no DNA to check that call. This CDR3 has 17 residues. CDR1 and CDR2 from the germline V gene are SGHTA and FQGNSA. CDR3 region: CASSPTGTGGINTEAFF. The variable domain in full, completed from reference TRBV7-2 and TRBJ1-1, reads GAGVSQSPSNKVTEKGKDVELRCDPISGHTALYWYRQSLGQGLEFLIYFQGNSAPDKSGLPSDRFSAERTGGSVSTLTIQRTQQEDSAVYLCASSPTGTGGINTEAFFGQGTRLTVV.

The CDR3 region is CASSKPGGGWPNEQFF. The genes are TRBV6-1 and TRBJ2-1; the TCRdb D gene call, TRBD1, has no DNA to confirm it. The CDR3 runs to 16 residues. CDR1 is MNHNS and CDR2 is SASEGT in the germline V gene.

This chain connects TRBV7-8 to TRBJ1-6. The CDR3 has 13 amino acids. In germline, CDR1 is SGHVS, CDR2 FQNEAQ. CDR3 in amino acids: CASSPVVNSPLHF. The full variable domain, in which reference TRBV7-8 and TRBJ1-6 provide the parts outside the CDR3, is GAGVSQSPRYKVAKRGQDVALRCDPISGHVSLFWYQQALGQGPEFLTYFQNEAQLDKSGLPSDRFFAERPEGSVSTLKIQRTQQEDSAVYLCASSPVVNSPLHFGNGTRLTVT.

The chain has TRBV5-1 and TRBJ2-7; TCRdb lists TRBD2, though no DNA is available to test this call. The CDR3 sequence is 15 residues long. Germline-derived CDR1 and CDR2 are SGHRS and YFSETQ. CDR3 loop: CASSLGLAETYEQYF.

This chain connects TRBV25-1 to TRBJ1-2. The CDR3 sequence is 13 residues long. Germline V gives CDR1 MGHDK, CDR2 SYGVNS. CDR3 region: CASSGLAADGYTF.

The rearrangement joins TRBV5-1 to TRBJ2-6; the D call of TRBD2 rests on TCRdb alone, since no DNA is present to check it. From germline, CDR1 is SGHRS and CDR2 YFSETQ. CDR3 length: 20 amino acids. The CDR3: CASSLVGTSGISPGANVLTF.

The rearrangement uses TRBV27 and TRBJ1-5; TCRdb's D call, TRBD1, is unchecked because there is no DNA. Germline V gives CDR1 MNHEY, CDR2 SMNVEV (reference sequence). This CDR3 is built from 13 residues. The CDR3: CASSWTGNQPQHF.

The chain carries TRBV9 and TRBJ2-7; with no DNA, the TCRdb D assignment of TRBD2 cannot be verified. CDR1 SGDLS and CDR2 YYNGEE come from the germline V gene. This CDR3 is built from 15 residues. Here the CDR3 reads CASSAKGLATYEQYF.

The J gene is TRBJ1-4, the V gene TRBV7-9; the D call from TCRdb, TRBD1, cannot be confirmed without DNA. CDR3 size: 14 residues. Germline CDR1 reads SEHNR; CDR2 reads FQNEAQ (reference sequence). The CDR3 spells CASSLARDEEKLFF.

V is TRBV5-4 and J is TRBJ2-1; the TRBD2 assignment by TCRdb is unverifiable without DNA. There are 15 residues in the CDR3. In germline, CDR1 is SGHNT, CDR2 YYREEE (reference sequence). This chain's CDR3 is CASSTGLAGGGEQFF.

The chain joins TRBV29-1 to TRBJ2-7; TCRdb lists TRBD2, though no DNA is available to test this call. CDR1 SQVTM and CDR2 ANQGSEA come from the germline V gene. This CDR3 spans 12 amino acids. The CDR3 here is CSVGLAGTEQYF.

CDR3 sequence reads: CASTLGPLGSYSYEQYF. The chain recombines TRBV7-2 with TRBJ2-7; TCRdb's D call of TRBD1 is untestable without DNA. CDR1 and CDR2 from the germline V gene are SGHTA and FQGNSA. CDR3 length equals 17 residues. Using reference TRBV7-2 and TRBJ2-7 for the parts outside the CDR3, the full variable domain is GAGVSQSPSNKVTEKGKDVELRCDPISGHTALYWYRQSLGQGLEFLIYFQGNSAPDKSGLPSDRFSAERTGGSVSTLTIQRTQQEDSAVYLCASTLGPLGSYSYEQYFGPGTRLTVT.